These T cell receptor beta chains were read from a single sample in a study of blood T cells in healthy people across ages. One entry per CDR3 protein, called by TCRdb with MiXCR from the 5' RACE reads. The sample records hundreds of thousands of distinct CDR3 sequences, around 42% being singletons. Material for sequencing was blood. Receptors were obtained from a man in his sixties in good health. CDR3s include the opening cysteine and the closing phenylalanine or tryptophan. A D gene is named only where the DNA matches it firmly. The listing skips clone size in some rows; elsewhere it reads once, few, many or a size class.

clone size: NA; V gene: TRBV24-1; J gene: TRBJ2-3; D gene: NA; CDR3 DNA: TGTGCCACCAGTGACCCCGTAAGAGATACGCAGTATTTT; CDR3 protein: CATSDPVRDTQYF
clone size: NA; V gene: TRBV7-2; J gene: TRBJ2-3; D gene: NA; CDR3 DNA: TGTGCCAGCAGCTTAGTAGGGAAGAGCACAGATACGCAGTATTTT; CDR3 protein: CASSLVGKSTDTQYF
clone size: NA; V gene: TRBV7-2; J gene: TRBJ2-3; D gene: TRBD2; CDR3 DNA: TGTGCCAGCAGCTTTCCCTTGGGGGGGGGTACAGGTACGCAGTATTTT; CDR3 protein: CASSFPLGGGTGTQYF
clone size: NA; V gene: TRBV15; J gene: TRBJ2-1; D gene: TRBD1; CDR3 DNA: TGTGCCACCAGCAGAGATCAAGGGGGCGTCTACAATGAGCAGTTCTTC; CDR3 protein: CATSRDQGGVYNEQFF
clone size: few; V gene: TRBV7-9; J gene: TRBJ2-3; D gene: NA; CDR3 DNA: TGTGCCAGCAGCTTAGACGGATTAGGCGGCAAGGCAGATACGCAGTATTTT; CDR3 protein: CASSLDGLGGKADTQYF
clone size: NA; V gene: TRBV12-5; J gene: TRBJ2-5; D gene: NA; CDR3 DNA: TGTGCTAGTGGACCCGGGCAGGGGGGTTTAGAGACCCAGTACTTC; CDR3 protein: CASGPGQGGLETQYF
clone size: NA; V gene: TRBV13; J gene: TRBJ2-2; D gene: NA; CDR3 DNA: TGTGCCAGCAGCGAATCGGGCGGGGAGAACACCGGGGAGCTGTTTTTT; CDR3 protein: CASSESGGENTGELFF
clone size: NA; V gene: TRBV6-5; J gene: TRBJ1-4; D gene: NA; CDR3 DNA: TGTGCCAGCAGTTACTTATCAGGGGAGGTAACTAATGAAAAACTGTTTTTT; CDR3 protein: CASSYLSGEVTNEKLFF
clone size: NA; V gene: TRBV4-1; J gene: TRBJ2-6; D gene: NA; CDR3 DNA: TGCGCCAGCAGCCTGCGGGACACCGCCTCTGGGGCCAACGTCCTGACTTTC; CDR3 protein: CASSLRDTASGANVLTF
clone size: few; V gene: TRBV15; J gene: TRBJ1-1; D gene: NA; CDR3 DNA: TGTGCCACCAGCAGCCGGGACACTGAAGCTTTCTTT; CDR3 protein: CATSSRDTEAFF
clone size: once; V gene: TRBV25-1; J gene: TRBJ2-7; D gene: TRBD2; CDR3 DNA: TGTGCCAGCAGTACTGGGACTAGCGGGGGCTCCTACGAGCAGTACTTC; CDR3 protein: CASSTGTSGGSYEQYF
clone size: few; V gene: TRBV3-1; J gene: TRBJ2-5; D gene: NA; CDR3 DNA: TGTGCCAGCAGCACGATGGGGACCCAGTACTTC; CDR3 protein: CASSTMGTQYF
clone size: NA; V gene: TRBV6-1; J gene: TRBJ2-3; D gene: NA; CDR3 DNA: TGTGCCAGCAGGGAACAGGGTACGCAGTATTTT; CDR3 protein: CASREQGTQYF
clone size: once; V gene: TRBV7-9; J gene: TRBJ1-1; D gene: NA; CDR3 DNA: TGTGCCAGCGGCGGGGGGGAGGCGAAAGCTTTCTTT; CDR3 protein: CASGGGEAKAFF
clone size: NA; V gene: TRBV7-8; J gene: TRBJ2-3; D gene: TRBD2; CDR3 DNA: TGTGCCAGCAGGGGGACTAGCGGGGGGATCACAGATACGCAGTATTTT; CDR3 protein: CASRGTSGGITDTQYF
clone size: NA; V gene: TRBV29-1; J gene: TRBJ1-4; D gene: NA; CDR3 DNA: TGCAGCGTTGTCGTGGCAGGGGCGAGCGAAAAACTGTTTTTT; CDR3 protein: CSVVVAGASEKLFF
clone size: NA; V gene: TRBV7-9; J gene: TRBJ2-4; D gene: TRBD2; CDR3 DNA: TGTGCCAGCAGCCCCGGGACTAGCGAGGTGGGGTGGAACATTCAGTACTTC; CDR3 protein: CASSPGTSEVGWNIQYF
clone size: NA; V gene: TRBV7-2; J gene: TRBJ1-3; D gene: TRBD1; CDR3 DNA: TGTGCCAGCAGCTTAGCCCCGACAGGGACTGGAAACACCATATATTTT; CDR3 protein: CASSLAPTGTGNTIYF
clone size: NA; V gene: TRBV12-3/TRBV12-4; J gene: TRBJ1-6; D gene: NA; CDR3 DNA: TGTGCCAGCAGTCCCCGTAATTCCTATAATTCACCCCTCCACTTT; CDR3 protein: CASSPRNSYNSPLHF
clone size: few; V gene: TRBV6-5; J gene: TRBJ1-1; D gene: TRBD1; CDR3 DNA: TGTGCCAGCAAACAAACCGGGACAGGGACGACTGAAGCTTTCTTT; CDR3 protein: CASKQTGTGTTEAFF
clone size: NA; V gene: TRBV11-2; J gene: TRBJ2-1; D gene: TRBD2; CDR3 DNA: TGTGCCAGCAGCCTCCGACTAGCGGGGGACAATAATGAGCAGTTCTTC; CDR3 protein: CASSLRLAGDNNEQFF
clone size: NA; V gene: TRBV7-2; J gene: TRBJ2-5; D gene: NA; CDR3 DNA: TGTGCCAGCAGCTTTGATCGGGGGCTTGGGGAGACCCAGTACTTC; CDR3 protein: CASSFDRGLGETQYF
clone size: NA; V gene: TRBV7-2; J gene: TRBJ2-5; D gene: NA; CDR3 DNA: TGTGCCAGCAGCCCAGCCGCCGACAGGCCCCAAGAGACCCAGTACTTC; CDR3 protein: CASSPAADRPQETQYF
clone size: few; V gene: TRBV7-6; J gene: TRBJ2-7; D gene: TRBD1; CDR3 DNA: TGTGCCAGCAGCTTCGGGACAGACTCCTACGAGCAGTACTTC; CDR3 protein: CASSFGTDSYEQYF
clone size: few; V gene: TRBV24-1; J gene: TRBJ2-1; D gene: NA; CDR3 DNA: TGTGCCACCAGTGATTTGGGGTTAGGGAAGGATGAGCAGTTCTTC; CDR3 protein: CATSDLGLGKDEQFF
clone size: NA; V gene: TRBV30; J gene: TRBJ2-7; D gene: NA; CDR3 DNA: TGTGCCTGGAGTGGGGGAGGCGACGAGCAGTACTTC; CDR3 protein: CAWSGGGDEQYF
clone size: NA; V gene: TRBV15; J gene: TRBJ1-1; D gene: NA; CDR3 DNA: TGTGCCACCAGCAGGACCGCCGACACTGAAGCTTTCTTT; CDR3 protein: CATSRTADTEAFF
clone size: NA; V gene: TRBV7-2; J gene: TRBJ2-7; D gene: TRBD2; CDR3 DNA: TGTGCCAGCAGCGCGGGGGACTGGGACTACGAGCAGTACTTC; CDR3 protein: CASSAGDWDYEQYF
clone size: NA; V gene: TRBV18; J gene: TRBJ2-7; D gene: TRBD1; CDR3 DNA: TGTGCCAGCTCACCACAGACAGGGATGAACGAGCAGTACTTC; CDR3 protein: CASSPQTGMNEQYF
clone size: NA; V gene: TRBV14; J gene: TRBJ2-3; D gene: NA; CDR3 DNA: TGTGCCAGCAGCCAAGATTATGGGGGGCTTGATACGCAGTATTTT; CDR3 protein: CASSQDYGGLDTQYF
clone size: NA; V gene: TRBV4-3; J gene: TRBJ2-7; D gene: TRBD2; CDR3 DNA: TGCGCCAGCAGCCAACCTTCGGGCGGGGGGTCCTACAATGAGCAGTACTTC; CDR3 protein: CASSQPSGGGSYNEQYF
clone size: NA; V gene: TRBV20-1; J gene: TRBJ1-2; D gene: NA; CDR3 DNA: TGCAGTGCTGGGCGTAGGGGTAGAAAGGTTAGCTACACCTTC; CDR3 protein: CSAGRRGRKVSYTF
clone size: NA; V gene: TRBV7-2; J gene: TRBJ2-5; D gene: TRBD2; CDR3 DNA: TGTGCCAGCAGCTTGTCGGGGGGGCCTCGGAGGCTTGGGACCCAGTACTTC; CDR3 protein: CASSLSGGPRRLGTQYF
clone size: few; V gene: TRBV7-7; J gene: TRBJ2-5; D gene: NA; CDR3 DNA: TGTGCCAGCAGCTTATCGAAACACCGGGAGGAGACCCAGTACTTC; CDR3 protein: CASSLSKHREETQYF
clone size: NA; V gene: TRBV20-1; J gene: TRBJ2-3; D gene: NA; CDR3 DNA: TGCAGTGCTGAGACTACAGGCACAGATACGCGGTATTTT; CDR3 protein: CSAETTGTDTRYF
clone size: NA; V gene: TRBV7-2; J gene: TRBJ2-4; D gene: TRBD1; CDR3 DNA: TGTGCCAGCAGCTTAGAGACAGGGAAAGCCAAAAACATTCAGTACTTC; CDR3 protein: CASSLETGKAKNIQYF
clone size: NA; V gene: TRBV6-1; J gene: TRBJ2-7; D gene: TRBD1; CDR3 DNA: TGTGCCAGCAGTTCCACCGGGACAGTTTACGAGCAGTACTTC; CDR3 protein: CASSSTGTVYEQYF
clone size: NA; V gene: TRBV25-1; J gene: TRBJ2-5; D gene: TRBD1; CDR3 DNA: TGTGCCAGCAGTGAAAAGCGACAGGGTACCCAAGAGACCCAGTACTTC; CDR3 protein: CASSEKRQGTQETQYF
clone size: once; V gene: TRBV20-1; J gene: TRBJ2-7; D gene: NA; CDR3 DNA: TGCAGTGCTAGTGAAGGAGACGGGGAGCAGTACTTC; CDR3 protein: CSASEGDGEQYF
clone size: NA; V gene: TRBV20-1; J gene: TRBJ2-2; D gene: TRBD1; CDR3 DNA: TGCAGTGCTAGAGTCTATGGACAGGCTAACGGGGAGCTGTTTTTT; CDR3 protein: CSARVYGQANGELFF
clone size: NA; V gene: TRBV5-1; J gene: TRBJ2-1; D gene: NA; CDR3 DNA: TGCGCCAGCAGCTTCACGGTCACTGAGCAGTTCTTC; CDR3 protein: CASSFTVTEQFF
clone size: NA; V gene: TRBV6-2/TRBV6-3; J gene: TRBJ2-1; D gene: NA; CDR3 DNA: TGTGCCAGCAATGGGAATGAGCAGTTCTTC; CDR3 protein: CASNGNEQFF
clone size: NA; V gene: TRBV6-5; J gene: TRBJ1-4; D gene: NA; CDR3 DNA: TGTGCCAGCACAACTGACAGACAAAATGAAAAACTGTTTTTT; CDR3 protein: CASTTDRQNEKLFF
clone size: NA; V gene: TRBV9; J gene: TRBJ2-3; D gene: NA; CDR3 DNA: TGTGCCAGCAGCGTAGGTTTAGCCCCTGGGGGCACAGATACGCAGTATTTT; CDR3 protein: CASSVGLAPGGTDTQYF
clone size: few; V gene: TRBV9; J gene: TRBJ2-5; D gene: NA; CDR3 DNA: TGTGCCAGCAGCGTAGAGGTTGTGGGTGGCGCAGAGACCCAGTACTTC; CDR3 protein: CASSVEVVGGAETQYF